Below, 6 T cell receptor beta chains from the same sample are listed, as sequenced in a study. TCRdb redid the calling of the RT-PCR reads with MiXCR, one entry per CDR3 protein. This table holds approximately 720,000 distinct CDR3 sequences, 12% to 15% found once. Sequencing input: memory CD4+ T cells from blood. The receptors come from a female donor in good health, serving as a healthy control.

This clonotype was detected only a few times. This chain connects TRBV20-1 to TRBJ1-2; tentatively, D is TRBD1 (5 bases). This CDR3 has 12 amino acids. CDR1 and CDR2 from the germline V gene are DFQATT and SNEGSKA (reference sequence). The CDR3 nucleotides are TGCAGCCTTCCGGGGGACAACTATGGCTACACCTTC. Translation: CSLPGDNYGYTF.

The CDR3 DNA reads TGTGCCAGCACCCCGGCAAGGGGGAGGACTGAAGCTTTCTTT. Its protein product is CASTPARGRTEAFF. The chain uses TRBV12-3 or TRBV12-4 and TRBJ1-1; tentative D call: TRBD1 (6 bases). The CDR3 extends over 14 amino acids. V was trimmed by 7 bases and J by 5 bases, leaving 17 bases between them.

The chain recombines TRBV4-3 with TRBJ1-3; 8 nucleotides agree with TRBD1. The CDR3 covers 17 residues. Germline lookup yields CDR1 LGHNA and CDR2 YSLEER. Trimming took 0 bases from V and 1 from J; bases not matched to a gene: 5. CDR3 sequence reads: CASSQERQGASGNTIYF. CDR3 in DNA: TGCGCCAGCAGCCAAGAGAGGCAGGGGGCGTCTGGAAACACCATATATTTT.

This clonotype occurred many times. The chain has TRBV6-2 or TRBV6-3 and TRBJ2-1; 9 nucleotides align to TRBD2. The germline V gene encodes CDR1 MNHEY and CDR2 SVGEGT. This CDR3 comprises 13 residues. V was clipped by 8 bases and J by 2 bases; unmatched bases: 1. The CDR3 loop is CASGLATYNEQFF. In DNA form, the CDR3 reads TGTGCCAGCGGACTAGCGACCTACAATGAGCAGTTCTTC.

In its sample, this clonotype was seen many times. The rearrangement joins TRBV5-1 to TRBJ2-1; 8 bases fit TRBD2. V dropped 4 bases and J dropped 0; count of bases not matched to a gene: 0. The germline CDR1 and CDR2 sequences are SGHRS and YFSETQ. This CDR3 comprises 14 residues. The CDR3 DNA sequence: TGCGCCAGCAGCCTAGCGGGCTCCTACAATGAGCAGTTCTTC. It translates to CASSLAGSYNEQFF. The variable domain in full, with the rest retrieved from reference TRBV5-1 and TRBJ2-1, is KAGVTQTPRYLIKTRGQQVTLSCSPISGHRSVSWYQQTPGQGLQFLFEYFSETQRNKGNFPGRFSGRQFSNSRSEMNVSTLELGDSALYLCASSLAGSYNEQFFGPGTRLTVL.

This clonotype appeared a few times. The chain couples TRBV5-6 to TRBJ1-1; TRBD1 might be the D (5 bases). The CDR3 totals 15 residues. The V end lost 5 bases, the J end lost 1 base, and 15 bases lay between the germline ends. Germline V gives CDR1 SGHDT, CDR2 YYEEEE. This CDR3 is CASSFGQWGNTEAFF. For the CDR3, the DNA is TGTGCCAGCAGTTTTGGACAATGGGGGAACACTGAAGCTTTCTTT.